Below, one T cell receptor (beta chain) is given with its context. Its antigen is not known. The source of the sample is a study of T cell responses to AZD1222 COVID-19 vaccine. Study results and caveats: Nearly half of spike-specific TCRs reportedly target variant regions that are unmutated in the B.1.351 and B.1.1.7 variants. Baseline testing showed seropositivity in only a handful of AZD1222 recipients. Repertoire sampling was restricted to post-peak T cell response timepoints.

Generated by immunoSEQ multiplex PCR, the TCRdb table keeps only in-frame clones and is missing some. The sample holds about 120,000 clones, roughly 87% seen once. This CDR3 is 14 amino acids long. V was clipped by 6 bases and J by 2 bases, with 14 bases between them. Per the germline V gene, CDR1 is LNHDA and CDR2 is SQIVND (reference sequence). The sequence was collected from an adult in good health. The chain combines TRBV19 with TRBJ2-7, with D possibly matching TRBD1 (6 bases). This specimen was peripheral blood, taken on day 0 of AZD1222 vaccination. In DNA form, the CDR3 reads TGTGCCAGTAGGGACAGCAGAACTACCTACGAGCAGTACTTC. Protein sequence: CASRDSRTTYEQYF.